This passage covers 8 T cell receptor beta chains from one sample sequenced in a study of blood T cell repertoires in COVID-19. Clones were sequenced by immunoSEQ multiplex PCR, and TCRdb holds only the in-frame ones, with some missing. In the table there are about 170,000 clones, around four fifths of which are singletons. The specimen sequenced was peripheral blood. Every receptor here comes from a woman of 80 years or more with COVID-19, enrolled during active disease.

This chain uses TRBV7-2 with TRBJ1-1; maybe TRBD1 (5 bases). Germline loops: CDR1 SGHTA, CDR2 FQGNSA. This CDR3 contains 15 residues. V lost 1 base to trimming and J lost 11 bases, with 20 bases between them. The CDR3 reads CASSLVQLMGGGAFF. For the CDR3, the DNA is TGTGCCAGCAGCTTAGTTCAGCTGATGGGGGGTGGGGCTTTCTTT.

The genes are TRBV11-2 and TRBJ2-1; 8 bases match TRBD1. The trim removed 5 bases at V and 10 bases at J, leaving 13 bases unmatched. The CDR3 runs to 15 residues. Germline lookup yields CDR1 SGHAT and CDR2 FQNNGV. The CDR3 reads CASSTLRGRRWEQFF. CDR3 nucleotides: TGTGCCAGCAGCACACTCAGGGGGCGAAGGTGGGAGCAGTTCTTC.

The V call is TRBV4-1, the J call TRBJ1-6; TRBD1 might be the D (5 bases). Germline-derived CDR1 and CDR2 are MGHRA and YSYEKL. The CDR3 has 15 amino acids. Trimming removed 0 bases at V and 10 bases at J, with 13 bases between. CDR3 sequence reads: CASSQDDGRGSPLHF. CDR3 sequence (DNA): TGCGCCAGCAGCCAAGATGACGGGAGGGGATCACCCCTCCACTTT.

The chain uses TRBV27 and TRBJ2-2; no definite D call. Deletions cut 2 bases from V and 7 bases from J, with 5 bases between. CDR1 and CDR2 from the germline V gene are MNHEY and SMNVEV (reference sequence). The CDR3 length is 12 residues. CDR3 nucleotide sequence: TGTGCCAGCAGTTTAACGGTCGGGGAGCTGTTTTTT. Its translation: CASSLTVGELFF.

This chain links TRBV5-1 with TRBJ1-5, with 8 nucleotides matching TRBD1. With 7 bases clipped from V and 6 bases from J, the junction kept 12 bases outside the gene matches. Germline CDR1 SGHRS, CDR2 YFSETQ. The CDR3 extends over 15 amino acids. The CDR3 region is CASSPTGQGFQPQHF. Written as DNA, the CDR3 is TGCGCCAGCTCTCCAACCGGACAGGGCTTTCAGCCCCAGCATTTT. Looking up the rest from reference TRBV5-1 and TRBJ1-5 gives the full variable domain: KAGVTQTPRYLIKTRGQQVTLSCSPISGHRSVSWYQQTPGQGLQFLFEYFSETQRNKGNFPGRFSGRQFSNSRSEMNVSTLELGDSALYLCASSPTGQGFQPQHFGDGTRLSIL.

The chain combines TRBV12-3 or TRBV12-4 with TRBJ1-1; D not certain. The V and J ends lost 3 bases and 8 bases respectively, with 13 bases between them. CDR3 length: 13 residues. This CDR3 reads CASSLLQTREAFF. The CDR3 nucleotides are TGTGCCAGCAGTTTGTTACAGACCCGGGAAGCTTTCTTT.

V gene TRBV9 combines with J gene TRBJ1-2; 10 positions match TRBD1. Germline V lookup: CDR1 SGDLS, CDR2 YYNGEE. The J segment lost 2 bases and the V segment lost 0 bases, leaving 7 bases of the junction unmatched. The CDR3 extends over 17 amino acids. Written as DNA, the CDR3 is TGTGCCAGCAGCGTAGGCCCCCCGGGACAGGGGAACTATGGCTACACCTTC. Encoded protein: CASSVGPPGQGNYGYTF.

The rearrangement links TRBV19 to TRBJ1-6; no firm D call. There are 13 residues in the CDR3. The germline gives CDR1 LNHDA, CDR2 SQIVND (reference sequence). Trimming took off 7 bases at V and 8 bases at J, with 12 bases between the two ends. CDR3 in DNA: TGTGCCAGTAACGACATCTTACATTCACCCCTCCACTTT. It is translated as CASNDILHSPLHF.